This T cell receptor beta chain was retrieved from a study of cytomegalovirus exposure and HLA in healthy donors. Study-level points and caveats: Later genetic work tied a missense DCLRE1C variant to beta-chain V and J trimming.

As concerns this clone: Its antigen is unknown.

This CDR3 comprises 11 residues. Trimming left V 5 bases short and J 2 bases short, with 3 bases between. CDR1 and CDR2 (germline): SEHNR, FQNEAQ (reference sequence). PCR amplification relied on 60 Vbeta primers (plus 13 Jbeta primers). Libraries were prepared by immunoSEQ multiplex PCR; TCRdb keeps only in-frame clonotypes and omits some of them. In all, the sample yields about 140,000 clones. The TCR originated in a man aged 35-49 years in good health and CMV-seronegative. Sequenced sample: PBMCs. The chain recombines TRBV7-9 with TRBJ1-1; D remains ambiguous. Written as DNA, the CDR3 is TGTGCCAGCAGCCAAAACACTGAAGCTTTCTTT. It yields the protein CASSQNTEAFF.